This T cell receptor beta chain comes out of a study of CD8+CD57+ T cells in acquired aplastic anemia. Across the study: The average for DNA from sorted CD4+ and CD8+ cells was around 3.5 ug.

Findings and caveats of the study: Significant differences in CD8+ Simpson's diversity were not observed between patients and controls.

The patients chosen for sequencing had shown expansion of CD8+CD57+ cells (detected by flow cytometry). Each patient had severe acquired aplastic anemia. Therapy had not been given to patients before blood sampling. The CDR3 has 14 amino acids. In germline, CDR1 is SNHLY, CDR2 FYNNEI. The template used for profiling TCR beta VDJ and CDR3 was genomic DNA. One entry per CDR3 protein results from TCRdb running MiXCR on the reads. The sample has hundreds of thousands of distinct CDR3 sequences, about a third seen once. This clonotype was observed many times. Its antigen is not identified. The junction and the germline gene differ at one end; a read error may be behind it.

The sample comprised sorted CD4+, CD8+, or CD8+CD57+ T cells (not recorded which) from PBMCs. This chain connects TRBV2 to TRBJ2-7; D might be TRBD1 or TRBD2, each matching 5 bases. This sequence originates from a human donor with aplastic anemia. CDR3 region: CASREGSGGYEQYF. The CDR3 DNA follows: TGTGCCAGCAGGGAAGGCAGTGGGGGCTACGAGCAGTACTTC.